Shown below are 25 T cell receptor beta chains from a single sample sequenced in a study of T cell responses to AZD1222 COVID-19 vaccine. Assay: immunoSEQ multiplex PCR; the TCRdb copy retains only in-frame clones and omits some. The table includes under 150,000 clones, around nine tenths detected once. The sample consisted of peripheral blood, taken 28 days after the second AZD1222 dose. All receptors come from an adult who received the AZD1222 COVID-19 vaccine.

V is TRBV7-9 and J is TRBJ1-4, with D possibly matching TRBD1 (5 bases). V was trimmed by 6 bases and J by 8 bases, leaving 16 bases between them. The CDR3 loop spans 14 amino acids. Germline CDR1 is SEHNR and CDR2 is FQNEAQ (reference sequence). In DNA, the CDR3 is TGTGCCAGCAGGTGGACACGGGGAAACGAAAAACTGTTTTTT. This translates into CASRWTRGNEKLFF.

The chain is built from TRBV6-1 and TRBJ1-3; 9 positions match TRBD1. Germline CDR1 is MNHNS and CDR2 is SASEGT. The CDR3 loop spans 20 amino acids. V lost 4 bases and J lost 0; bases outside the gene matches: 16. The CDR3 sequence: CASSGYLRDRDTNSGNTIYF. The DNA of the CDR3 is TGTGCCAGCAGTGGCTATCTCCGGGACAGGGATACCAACTCTGGAAACACCATATATTTT.

In its sample, this clone was seen once. The CDR3 DNA reads as TGTGCCAGCAGTGCCCTATCAGGGAACACCGGGGAGCTGTTTTTT. Amino acids: CASSALSGNTGELFF. This rearrangement joins TRBV2 to TRBJ2-2; no reliable D call. Germline V gene data show CDR1 as SNHLY and CDR2 as FYNNEI. The V gene lost 4 bases and the J gene lost 1 base, with 10 bases spanning the gap. The CDR3 spans 15 residues.

The chain uses TRBV11-2 and TRBJ2-1, with 8 nucleotides matching TRBD1. From germline, CDR1 is SGHAT and CDR2 FQNNGV. The CDR3 has 15 residues. V lost 6 bases to trimming and J lost 5 bases; unmatched junction nucleotides: 9. The CDR3 bases are TGTGCCAGCAGTTCCGTTGGACAGGGTAACAATGAGCAGTTCTTC. It specifies CASSSVGQGNNEQFF.

The V and J genes are TRBV19 and TRBJ1-1; 7 nucleotides match TRBD1. Looked up from germline, CDR1 is LNHDA and CDR2 is SQIVND (reference sequence). The CDR3 is 19 residues long. The J segment lost 5 bases and the V segment lost 3 bases, leaving 21 bases of the junction unmatched. The CDR3 loop reads CASSITPRWTEGAKTEAFF. In DNA, the CDR3 is TGTGCCAGTAGTATCACCCCCCGTTGGACGGAGGGGGCGAAGACTGAAGCTTTCTTT.

The CDR3 reads CASSYLREGTDTQYF. The CDR3 DNA reads TGTGCCAGCAGTTACCTCAGGGAGGGCACAGATACGCAGTATTTT. This rearrangement joins TRBV5-5 to TRBJ2-3; D may be TRBD2 (6 bases). This CDR3 has 15 amino acids. V was trimmed by 5 bases and J by 1 base, leaving 14 bases between them. Germline assignment: CDR1 SGHKS and CDR2 YYEKEE (reference sequence).

This chain connects TRBV10-1 to TRBJ2-1; D is unclear. The germline gives CDR1 WNHNN, CDR2 SYGVQD (reference sequence). This CDR3 is 13 amino acids long. The V and J ends lost 9 bases and 4 bases respectively, with 13 bases between them. CDR3 in amino acids: CASAGSLYNEQFF. The CDR3 DNA sequence: TGCGCCAGTGCCGGGTCCCTGTACAATGAGCAGTTCTTC.

The V and J genes are TRBV5-1 and TRBJ1-4, with TRBD1 identical over 9 bases. The CDR3 extends over 15 amino acids. V was pared by 4 bases and J by 3 bases, with 4 bases of the junction left unmatched. The germline CDR1 and CDR2 sequences are SGHRS and YFSETQ. The CDR3 DNA reads TGCGCCAGCAGCCCGGGACAGGGCTCTAATGAAAAACTGTTTTTT. Translation: CASSPGQGSNEKLFF. The variable domain in full, with the rest retrieved from reference TRBV5-1 and TRBJ1-4, is KAGVTQTPRYLIKTRGQQVTLSCSPISGHRSVSWYQQTPGQGLQFLFEYFSETQRNKGNFPGRFSGRQFSNSRSEMNVSTLELGDSALYLCASSPGQGSNEKLFFGSGTQLSVL.

This clone was observed a single time. The V gene is TRBV10-3, the J gene TRBJ1-1; 8 nucleotides match TRBD1. The CDR3 is 16 residues long. CDR1 is ENHRY and CDR2 is SYGVKD in the germline V gene. The V segment lost 3 bases and the J segment 1 base; nucleotides outside the gene matches: 7. CDR3 residues: CAISENQGAGNTEAFF. The CDR3 nucleotides read TGTGCCATCAGTGAAAATCAGGGGGCCGGGAACACTGAAGCTTTCTTT.

CDR3 nucleotide sequence: TGTGCCAGCAGCCAAGTACCGACGGCTGGCTACACCTTC. This translates into CASSQVPTAGYTF. The gene calls are TRBV14 and TRBJ1-2; D not resolved. Germline V gene sequence: CDR1 SGHDN, CDR2 FVKESK. CDR3 length equals 13 residues. V was trimmed by 1 base and J by 7 bases, leaving 10 bases between them. Complete variable domain (other parts from reference TRBV14 and TRBJ1-2): EAGVTQFPSHSVIEKGQTVTLRCDPISGHDNLYWYRRVMGKEIKFLLHFVKESKQDESGMPNNRFLAERTGGTYSTLKVQPAELEDSGVYFCASSQVPTAGYTFGSGTRLTVV.

The rearrangement links TRBV30 to TRBJ1-2; possible D gene TRBD1, 6 bases. This CDR3 is built from 15 residues. Germline lookup yields CDR1 GTSNPN and CDR2 SVGIG (reference sequence). Trimming shortened V by 2 bases and J by 2 bases, and 15 bases separated the two germline ends. CDR3 nucleotides: TGTGCCTGGAGTTTACAGGGCGGCGGGAACTATGGCTACACCTTC. This sequence encodes CAWSLQGGGNYGYTF.

Here the CDR3 DNA reads TGTGCCAGCAGCTTAGAGGCAGGTCCAAAGGATACGCAGTATTTT. Translated: CASSLEAGPKDTQYF. V is TRBV7-2 and J is TRBJ2-3; no clear D. V lost 1 base and J lost 6, with 14 bases in between. Germline CDR1 is SGHTA and CDR2 is FQGNSA. The CDR3 length is 15 residues.

The chain joins TRBV7-2 to TRBJ1-1; D remains ambiguous. The CDR3 consists of 14 residues. V lost 0 bases, J lost 1 base, and 6 bases lay in between. In germline, CDR1 is SGHTA, CDR2 FQGNSA. The chain's CDR3 is CASSLAARNTEAFF. The CDR3 DNA reads as TGTGCCAGCAGCTTAGCGGCACGGAACACTGAAGCTTTCTTT.

This rearrangement joins TRBV4-1 to TRBJ1-1, with TRBD1 matching 8 bases. Germline V CDR1 and CDR2: MGHRA, YSYEKL. The CDR3 loop spans 14 amino acids. Trimming cost V 4 bases and J 6 bases; bases outside gene matches: 7. The CDR3 spells CASSRSGQGAEAFF. CDR3 coding DNA: TGCGCCAGCAGCCGCAGTGGACAGGGAGCTGAAGCTTTCTTT.

The chain couples TRBV4-2 to TRBJ1-2; D gene uncertain. V lost 0 bases to trimming and J lost 8 bases, with 16 bases between them. Germline CDR1 is LGHNA and CDR2 is YNFKEQ. This CDR3 contains 15 residues. In DNA, the CDR3 is TGTGCCAGCAGCCAAGATAGCGGACCTTGGGCGGGCTACACCTTC. Its translation is CASSQDSGPWAGYTF.

As for this clone: At one end the junction does not follow the germline gene, possibly because of a read error. The chain uses TRBV19 and TRBJ1-2, with D perhaps TRBD1 (6 bases). CDR3 size: 12 residues. From germline, CDR1 is LNHDA and CDR2 SQIVND (reference sequence). The CDR3, as DNA: TGTGCCAGTAGTGACTCGGGACATGCGTTCGCCTTC. Translated: CASSDSGHAFAF. The variable domain in full, completed from reference TRBV19 and TRBJ1-2, reads DGGITQSPKYLFRKEGQNVTLSCEQNLNHDAMYWYRQDPGQGLRLIYYSQIVNDFQKGDIAEGYSVSREKKESFPLTVTSAQKNPTAFYLCASSDSGHAFAFGSGTRLTVV.

CDR3: CASRLRVDRGTEAFF. CDR3 nucleotide sequence: TGTGCAAGTCGCCTTCGGGTTGACAGGGGTACTGAAGCTTTCTTT. This rearrangement joins TRBV12-2 to TRBJ1-1; TRBD1, the table's D call, lacks a check against the DNA. TRBV12-2 is tagged as a pseudogene. The CDR3 is 15 residues long.

The chain recombines TRBV7-2 with TRBJ2-7, with TRBD1 as a possible D gene (5 bases). Germline CDR1 SGHTA, CDR2 FQGNSA. V lost 4 bases to trimming and J lost 3 bases, with 16 bases between them. The CDR3 consists of 15 residues. The CDR3 nucleotides read TGTGCCAGCAGCTCGCATCCGGACATTAACTACGAGCAGTACTTC. Translated: CASSSHPDINYEQYF.

Note on this clone: Other DNA sequences of this sample code for an identical CDR3. The chain couples TRBV6-4 to TRBJ2-3; 7 nucleotides match TRBD2. The CDR3 length is 13 residues. The germline V gene has CDR1 MRHNA and CDR2 SNTAGT. The J segment lost 2 bases and the V segment lost 9 bases, leaving 5 bases of the junction unmatched. The CDR3 here is CASGEGHTDTQYF. CDR3 sequence (DNA): TGTGCCAGTGGGGAGGGCCACACAGATACGCAGTATTTT.

The chain recombines TRBV2 with TRBJ1-3, with D unresolved. The CDR3 totals 13 residues. Trimming took 6 bases from V and 4 from J, leaving 10 bases between them. Germline V gives CDR1 SNHLY, CDR2 FYNNEI. The CDR3 region has the DNA TGTGCCAGCAGGATGGACGTCGGAAACACCATATATTTT. It translates to CASRMDVGNTIYF.

V gene TRBV7-8 combines with J gene TRBJ2-2; D possibly corresponds to TRBD1 (5 bases). The CDR3 sequence is 16 residues long. V gave up 5 bases and J gave up 3 bases, with 16 bases separating them. Germline V gives CDR1 SGHVS, CDR2 FQNEAQ. CDR3 loop: CASSRTLQRDTGELFF. The CDR3 bases are TGTGCCAGCAGCCGGACACTCCAACGGGACACCGGGGAGCTGTTTTTT.

The rearrangement links TRBV2 to TRBJ2-1; 9 positions match TRBD2. Germline V gene sequence: CDR1 SNHLY, CDR2 FYNNEI. CDR3 length: 15 residues. V lost 2 bases to trimming and J lost 5 bases; unmatched junction nucleotides: 4. The CDR3, as DNA: TGTGCCAGCAGTGAACGGGCTAGCGGGAACAATGAGCAGTTCTTC. Amino acids: CASSERASGNNEQFF.

The chain has TRBV5-4 and TRBJ2-2; D is perhaps TRBD2 (6 bases). Trimming cost V 4 bases and J 4 bases, with 8 bases left between them. From germline, CDR1 is SGHNT and CDR2 YYREEE (reference sequence). The CDR3 runs to 13 residues. CDR3 in DNA: TGTGCCAGCAGCCGGAGGGGCACCGGGGAGCTGTTTTTT. This sequence encodes CASSRRGTGELFF.

The count of this clone is one. This CDR3 is CSVSGGEGYTF. CDR3 coding DNA: TGCAGCGTTTCAGGGGGCGAGGGCTACACCTTC. The V gene is TRBV29-1, the J gene TRBJ1-2, with 8 bases aligning to TRBD1. This CDR3 is 11 amino acids long. Germline trimming cut 5 bases from V and 8 bases from J; bases unmatched to any gene: 4. Germline loops: CDR1 SQVTM, CDR2 ANQGSEA. Full variable domain (rest looked up from reference TRBV29-1 and TRBJ1-2): SAVISQKPSRDICQRGTSLTIQCQVDSQVTMMFWYRQQPGQSLTLIATANQGSEATYESGFVIDKFPISRPNLTFSTLTVSNMSPEDSSIYLCSVSGGEGYTFGSGTRLTVV.

The rearrangement links TRBV12-3 or TRBV12-4 to TRBJ1-2, with D hard to call. CDR3 size: 13 residues. The V end lost 3 bases, the J end lost 2 bases, and 7 bases lay between the germline ends. CDR3 sequence: CASSLLHNYGYTF. Written as DNA, the CDR3 is TGTGCCAGCAGTTTGTTGCACAACTATGGCTACACCTTC.